This T cell receptor beta chain was recovered during a study of blood T cell repertoires in COVID-19. Overall study context: Samples taken during acute and convalescent COVID-19 were collected in the United States, Italy and Spain. Sample material is recorded as cDNA or gDNA derived from T cells, B-cell-depleted T cells, or PBMCs.

As processed by the authors: Quantification of nucleated cells was approximated via reference gene primer amplification. The data were produced by immunoSEQ multiplex PCR, yet TCRdb's version contains in-frame clones alone and is incomplete. That table furnishes V, J and clone size, whereas the DNA furnished D and trimming. The repertoire has a few hundred thousand clones, approximately 83% of them found once; the top ten carry about 1.9%. The CDR3 totals 15 residues. V lost 5 bases, J lost 6 bases, and 17 bases lay in between. CDR1 and CDR2 (germline): LNHNV, YYDKDF (reference sequence). The V call is TRBV15, the J call TRBJ2-1, with TRBD2 as a possible D gene (7 bases). The receptor was derived from a young man who had recovered from COVID-19. The material sequenced was peripheral blood. The DNA of the CDR3 is TGTGCCACCAGCTGGGGGGGCTCATCACCCAATGAGCAGTTCTTC. It yields the protein CATSWGGSSPNEQFF.